Shown below are 13 T cell receptor beta chains from a single sample sequenced in a study of Ad26.COV2.S vaccination and SARS-CoV-2 variants. Described treatment: roughly 18 received Ad26.COV2.S at low or high dose, single or two shots; a few received placebo; per-sample allocation not given. After the first vaccine or placebo injection, samples were drawn on day 63. Clones were sequenced by immunoSEQ multiplex PCR, and TCRdb holds only the in-frame ones, with some missing. The sample holds 350,000 to 450,000 clones, about 85% seen once. The starting material was peripheral blood, obtained in a trial of Ad26.COV2.S vaccine versus placebo. These receptors were taken from a person aged 18 to 65 who received the Ad26.COV2.S COVID-19 vaccine or a placebo.

This rearrangement joins TRBV6-2 or TRBV6-3 to TRBJ1-1, with TRBD1 identical over 9 bases. The CDR3 sequence is 15 residues long. J was trimmed by 5 bases and V by 6 bases; bases with no gene match: 10. Germline assignment: CDR1 MNHEY and CDR2 SVGEGT. The CDR3 loop is CASSRPGTGLTEAFF. In DNA, the CDR3 is TGTGCCAGCAGCCGTCCCGGGACAGGGTTGACTGAAGCTTTCTTT.

The chain links TRBV9 to TRBJ2-1; TRBD2 matches at 7 bases. Germline trimming cut 3 bases from V and 3 bases from J; bases unmatched to any gene: 3. Germline-derived CDR1 and CDR2 are SGDLS and YYNGEE. This CDR3 has 14 amino acids. CDR3 nucleotide sequence: TGTGCCAGCAGCGCTAGCGGAAACTACAATGAGCAGTTCTTC. This translates into CASSASGNYNEQFF.

This rearrangement joins TRBV7-9 to TRBJ2-1, with D unclear. The V end was cut by 1 base, the J end by 3 bases, with 4 bases between. Germline CDR1 and CDR2: SEHNR and FQNEAQ (reference sequence). CDR3 length equals 13 residues. CDR3 DNA sequence: TGTGCCAGCAGCTTAGACCACTACAATGAGCAGTTCTTC. It specifies CASSLDHYNEQFF.

This sequence joins TRBV18 and TRBJ1-2; 7 bases match TRBD1. This CDR3 comprises 14 residues. In germline, CDR1 is KGHSH, CDR2 LQKENI. The V segment lost 4 bases and the J segment 0 bases; nucleotides outside the gene matches: 2. The CDR3 loop is CASSRGTANYGYTF. CDR3 bases: TGTGCCAGCTCACGGGGGACAGCTAACTATGGCTACACCTTC.

The rearrangement links TRBV7-9 to TRBJ2-3, with a possible D match to TRBD2 (6 bases). There are 18 residues in the CDR3. Between the trimmed V and J ends, which lost 5 bases and 0 bases, there was a span of 21 bases. In germline, CDR1 is SEHNR, CDR2 FQNEAQ (reference sequence). CDR3 loop: CASSPAALGRTSTDTQYF. The CDR3 nucleotides read TGTGCCAGCAGCCCCGCGGCCTTGGGGAGGACTAGCACAGATACGCAGTATTTT.

The CDR3 sequence: CASSLSGSNTGELFF. CDR3 nucleotides: TGTGCCAGCAGCCTTTCGGGGAGTAACACCGGGGAGCTGTTTTTT. The chain carries TRBV25-1 and TRBJ2-2, with TRBD2 as a possible D gene (5 bases). V lost 6 bases, J lost 2 bases, and 13 bases lay in between. Per the germline V gene, CDR1 is MGHDK and CDR2 is SYGVNS. The CDR3 runs to 15 residues. The whole variable domain, filled in from reference TRBV25-1 and TRBJ2-2, reads EADIYQTPRYLVIGTGKKITLECSQTMGHDKMYWYQQDPGMELHLIHYSYGVNSTEKGDLSSESTVSRIRTEHFPLTLESARPSHTSQYLCASSLSGSNTGELFFGEGSRLTVL.

The chain combines TRBV5-1 with TRBJ2-2, with TRBD2 matching 9 bases. The CDR3 has 15 amino acids. Germline V gives CDR1 SGHRS, CDR2 YFSETQ. V gave up 5 bases and J gave up 3 bases; unmatched junction bases: 5. DNA of the CDR3: TGCGCCAGCAGGACTAGCGGAGGGGACACCGGGGAGCTGTTTTTT. It specifies CASRTSGGDTGELFF.

A single count supports this clone. This sequence joins TRBV4-3 and TRBJ2-3, with D possibly being TRBD2 (7 bases). The CDR3 totals 17 residues. Germline V gives CDR1 LGHNA, CDR2 YSLEER. V was clipped by 1 base and J by 2 bases, with 16 bases between them. The CDR3 loop reads CASSQGEGGAVTDTQYF. The CDR3 nucleotides read TGCGCCAGCAGCCAAGGGGAGGGGGGGGCCGTCACAGATACGCAGTATTTT.

This clone was counted only a few times. The CDR3 DNA reads as TGTGCCATCGGTACCGGGACAGGAGGCTACACCTTC. Translating gives CAIGTGTGGYTF. The chain links TRBV10-3 to TRBJ1-2, with 8 bases identical to TRBD1. Germline V gives CDR1 ENHRY, CDR2 SYGVKD. The J segment lost 8 bases and the V segment lost 8 bases, leaving 7 bases of the junction unmatched. The CDR3 runs to 12 residues.

The chain employs TRBV9 and TRBJ2-2, with 7 positions matching TRBD2. Germline V gene sequence: CDR1 SGDLS, CDR2 YYNGEE. V lost 3 bases and J lost 0; bases outside the gene matches: 8. The CDR3 sequence is 17 residues long. As DNA, the CDR3 is TGTGCCAGCAGCGCTAACAGACTAGCAGCGAACACCGGGGAGCTGTTTTTT. Protein product: CASSANRLAANTGELFF.

The chain combines TRBV29-1 with TRBJ2-5; 11 bases agree with TRBD2. The CDR3 has 16 amino acids. Losses at the gene ends were 0 bases for V and 5 bases for J; bases not matched to a gene: 8. The V gene's germline CDR1 is SQVTM and CDR2 ANQGSEA. CDR3 region: CSVEEYGLAGRETQYF. DNA for the CDR3: TGCAGCGTTGAAGAGTACGGACTAGCGGGTCGGGAGACCCAGTACTTC.

J is TRBJ1-1 and V is TRBV4-3; maybe TRBD1 (5 bases). The CDR3 covers 14 residues. Per the germline V gene, CDR1 is LGHNA and CDR2 is YSLEER. V was trimmed by 2 bases and J by 1 base, leaving 8 bases between them. The CDR3 nucleotides are TGCGCCAGCAGCCAATACAGGACGAACACTGAAGCTTTCTTT. Its protein is CASSQYRTNTEAFF.

A few counts support this clone. The gene calls are TRBV1 and TRBJ1-2; the D call of TRBD1 is as the table states it, not checked on the DNA. TRBV1 is labeled a pseudogene. The CDR3 runs 18 residues. CDR3 bases: TGCACCAGCAGGGTGGGACAGCCACCTAACCTTCCTAACTATGGCTACACCTTC. This sequence encodes CTSRVGQPPNLPNYGYTF.